Listed below are T cell receptor beta chains from one sample, sequenced in a study of regulatory T cells in long-lasting Graves disease. TCRdb reanalysed the multiplex PCR reads using MiXCR and keeps one entry per CDR3 protein. The sample carries approximately 470,000 distinct CDR3 sequences, more than 20% recorded once. This specimen consisted of peripheral blood mononuclear cells (PBMCs), obtained when the disease was refractory, from a patient treated with antithyroid drugs. These receptors all come from a female donor with Graves disease. CDR3s include the opening cysteine and the closing phenylalanine or tryptophan. A D gene is named only where the DNA matches it firmly. Expanded clones are given a class, and other clones once, few, many or no size at all.

J gene	D gene	clone size	V gene	CDR3 DNA	CDR3 protein
TRBJ2-5	NA	many	TRBV28	TGTGCCAGCAGTTTATGGGGTTTTGAGACCCAGTACTTC	CASSLWGFETQYF
TRBJ1-1	TRBD1	many	TRBV6-1	TGTGCCAGCAAACGGGACAGGGGCTCTGAAGCTTTCTTT	CASKRDRGSEAFF
TRBJ1-1	NA	many	TRBV3-1	TGTGCCAGCAGCCAAGACCCCATCCAGGGACTAGCTTTCTTT	CASSQDPIQGLAFF
TRBJ1-2	TRBD1	many	TRBV5-1	TGTGCCAGCAGTCCGGGACAGGGGAGGTACGGCTACACCTTC	CASSPGQGRYGYTF
TRBJ1-6	TRBD1	NA	TRBV2	TGTGCCAGCACCTCCGGGACAGAAATTTCACCCCTCCACTTT	CASTSGTEISPLHF
TRBJ2-7	NA	few	TRBV5-1	TGCGCCAGCAGCCCCTTACCCGGGACCTCCTACGAGCAGTACTTC	CASSPLPGTSYEQYF
TRBJ1-1	NA	many	TRBV12-3/TRBV12-4	TGTGCCAGCAGGCCAGGGAACACTGAAGCTTTCTTT	CASRPGNTEAFF
TRBJ1-3	NA	NA	TRBV30	TGTGCCTGGGAACAGGAGTACTCTGGAAACACCATATATTTT	CAWEQEYSGNTIYF
TRBJ2-7	TRBD2	NA	TRBV10-3	TGTGCCATCAGTGATTGGGGGAACGGGAGGTCCTACGAGCAGTACTTC	CAISDWGNGRSYEQYF
TRBJ2-2	NA	many	TRBV5-1	TGCGCCAGCAGCTTGGAATCAGGGATCGGGGAGCTGTTTTTT	CASSLESGIGELFF
TRBJ2-2	NA	NA	TRBV7-8	TGTGCCAGCAGCTTTAACGGGGAGCTGTTTTTT	CASSFNGELFF
TRBJ1-1	NA	few	TRBV19	TGTGCCAGTAGTATTAGGCGACAGAACACTGAAGCTTTCTTT	CASSIRRQNTEAFF
TRBJ2-7	TRBD2	NA	TRBV20-1	TGCAGTGCTCCGGCGGGAGAGTGGTACGAGCAGTACTTC	CSAPAGEWYEQYF
TRBJ2-7	NA	many	TRBV27	TGTGCCAGCAGTTTATCAGGCAGGGCGTTTCGTGAGCAGTACTTC	CASSLSGRAFREQYF
TRBJ2-5	NA	many	TRBV7-3	TGTGCCAGCAGCTTAAGGGACAATAGCAGAGAGACCCAGTACTTC	CASSLRDNSRETQYF
TRBJ2-5	NA	few	TRBV5-1	TGCGCCAGCAGCTTGTGGGGCCTAGCGCCCCAAGAGACCCAGTACTTC	CASSLWGLAPQETQYF
TRBJ2-7	TRBD2	NA	TRBV4-1	TGCGCCAGCAGCCTGTGGACTAGCGGGGCTAGCTCCTACGAGCAGTACTTC	CASSLWTSGASSYEQYF
TRBJ2-7	TRBD2	many	TRBV12-3/TRBV12-4	TGTGCCAGCAGCCCTCGTTATGGGACTAGCGGGCCAACACCACCCTACGAGCAGTACTTC	CASSPRYGTSGPTPPYEQYF
TRBJ2-7	TRBD2	few	TRBV24-1	TGTGCCAGGGCGGGAGGCCCCTACGAGCAGTACTTC	CARAGGPYEQYF
TRBJ2-7	NA	many	TRBV28	TGTGCCAGCACCCCCCCAGGGGGGAGAGCTTGGGGGGAGCAGTACTTC	CASTPPGGRAWGEQYF
TRBJ1-2	NA	many	TRBV28	TGTGCCAGCAGCCCTATGGGGGTGTCGGCAAATCGCTACACCTTC	CASSPMGVSANRYTF
TRBJ2-6	NA	many	TRBV11-2	TGTGCCAGCAGCTCACTTGGGACACCGGGTCCTGGGGCCAACGTCCTGACTTTC	CASSSLGTPGPGANVLTF
TRBJ1-5	NA	many	TRBV6-1	TGTGCCAGCAGTGGACAAATAGGTACGCCCCAGCATTTT	CASSGQIGTPQHF
TRBJ1-4	NA	few	TRBV7-2	TGTGCCAGCAGCTTTGTCCCCGGGTTGGGTGAAAAACTGTTTTTT	CASSFVPGLGEKLFF
TRBJ2-1	TRBD2	NA	TRBV6-1	TGCGCCAGCAGTGATTTAGCTAGCGGGCAGAATGAGCAGTTCTTC	CASSDLASGQNEQFF
TRBJ1-6	NA	NA	TRBV5-1	TGCGCCAGCAGCTCAACAGGGCTGAGAAGTAATTCACCCCTCCACTTT	CASSSTGLRSNSPLHF
TRBJ2-7	NA	many	TRBV20-1	TGCAGTGCTGCCCCGTTTGGGGGTTTTCCCTACGAGCAGTACTTC	CSAAPFGGFPYEQYF
TRBJ2-7	NA	NA	TRBV10-2	TGCGCCAGCCTTTCTTCCGGGGGCCCCTACGAGCAGTACTTC	CASLSSGGPYEQYF
TRBJ1-2	NA	NA	TRBV7-9	TGTGCCAGCAGCTCTTCGGGGGGGCGCGACGGCTACACCTTC	CASSSSGGRDGYTF
TRBJ2-7	NA	NA	TRBV6-1	TGTGCCAGCAGTGAAGCAGGTCTGACCGTCGCAGGGTCGCTCTACGAGCAGTACTTC	CASSEAGLTVAGSLYEQYF
TRBJ1-2	NA	many	TRBV2	TGTGCCAGCAGTGAGGAGAACAGGGCGGTTAAAGGCTACACCTTC	CASSEENRAVKGYTF
TRBJ2-7	TRBD2	NA	TRBV7-9	TGTGCCAGCAGCCCACCCAGGGGGTCTAGCGGGAGCTTGGGGGCCTACGAGCAGTACTTC	CASSPPRGSSGSLGAYEQYF
TRBJ2-7	NA	many	TRBV7-6	TGTGCCAGCAGCTTAGGGGGGGCGGACGGAACCTACGAGCAGTACTTC	CASSLGGADGTYEQYF
TRBJ2-4	NA	NA	TRBV19	TGTGCCAGTAGTATATCCCCAGGGAGTGGCATTCAGTACTTC	CASSISPGSGIQYF
TRBJ2-5	NA	medium-sized	TRBV20-1	TGCAGTGCTAGAGACGGGCGGGAAAGGGAGACCCAGTACTTC	CSARDGRERETQYF
TRBJ2-7	NA	NA	TRBV14	TGTGCCAGCAGCCAAGCTTCGTGGTGGGGAGACTACGAGCAGTACTTC	CASSQASWWGDYEQYF
TRBJ2-2	TRBD2	NA	TRBV24-1	TGTGCCACCAGTGATTTGGGGAGCGGGAGGGCCGTCAAGATAAACACCGGGGAGCTGTTTTTT	CATSDLGSGRAVKINTGELFF
TRBJ2-6	TRBD2	NA	TRBV5-6	TGTGCCAGCAGCTTGGTGAGTAGCGGGAGGAGCTCTGGGGCCAACGTCCTGACTTTC	CASSLVSSGRSSGANVLTF
TRBJ2-7	NA	few	TRBV7-9	TGTGCCAGCAGCTTAGCGTTGGGGACGGCCCCCCAGGGAGAGCAGTACTTC	CASSLALGTAPQGEQYF
TRBJ2-1	NA	few	TRBV5-1	TGCGCCAGCAGGGGTTCCGGGACCTACAATGAGCAGTTCTTC	CASRGSGTYNEQFF
TRBJ2-7	TRBD1	once	TRBV5-5	TGCGCCAGCAGCCAAGAGCCTTTTCCGGGACAGGGGTACGAGCAGTACTTC	CASSQEPFPGQGYEQYF
TRBJ2-7	NA	few	TRBV18	TGTGCCAGCTCACCACCGGACGGGAGTAACGAGCAGTACTTC	CASSPPDGSNEQYF
TRBJ2-7	NA	many	TRBV6-2/TRBV6-3	TGTGCCAGCAGTTACCGTCAGAGGTACGAGCAGTACTTC	CASSYRQRYEQYF
TRBJ1-1	NA	few	TRBV20-1	TGCAGTGCTAGAGATTTTTCGGCAGGGGTCCCGTCGTATTCTGAAGCTTTCTTT	CSARDFSAGVPSYSEAFF
TRBJ2-2	NA	NA	TRBV30	TGTGCCTGGAGTGTAAGGACATGGAACACCGGGGAGCTGTTTTTT	CAWSVRTWNTGELFF
TRBJ2-7	NA	NA	TRBV7-2	TGTGCCAGCGGGGAGTCGGTTTACGAGCAGTACTTC	CASGESVYEQYF
TRBJ2-7	TRBD1	NA	TRBV20-1	TGCAGTGCTTTACAGGGGGCTGCCGTCGAGTACTTC	CSALQGAAVEYF